The present entry profiles one TCR beta chain with its context. Its target is not known. At one boundary the junction diverges from the germline segment, which might be a read error. TCRbeta libraries were built with three rounds of nested PCR, modified from ARM-PCR. From the multiplex PCR reads, TCRdb called clonotypes with MiXCR, one entry per CDR3 protein. The sample consists of approximately 90,000 distinct CDR3 sequences, roughly three quarters of them appearing once. The template was RNA from unsorted bulk tissue. Distant lung tissue was collected more than 3 cm away from the tumor edge. This sample is drawn from a study of tumor and adjacent non-tumor tissue in lung cancer. As for the study in general: The patients, roughly eleven men and about five women, were about 30 to 76 with stage I to III disease. Each sample yielded around 4.2 million productive TCRbeta reads on average.

Broader study findings: Tumor tissue had significantly higher TCR diversity than normal lung.

The CDR3 spans 13 residues. CDR1 is SQVTM, CDR2 ANQGSEA, per germline. The chain carries TRBV29-1 and TRBJ2-1, with 9 bases that match TRBD2. The TCR was taken from a woman between 45 and 60 years old with non-small cell lung cancer. Sequencing was carried out using distant non-tumor lung tissue. CDR3 sequence reads: CNAKMREGGEQCF. As DNA, the CDR3 is TGCAACGCCAAGATGCGGGAGGGAGGTGAGCAGTGCTTC.